One and the same sample provided the 26 T cell receptor beta chains below, sequenced in a study of cytomegalovirus exposure and HLA in healthy donors. Amplification used 60 Vbeta primers and 13 Jbeta primers. The assay was immunoSEQ multiplex PCR, and TCRdb's table has in-frame clones only and misses some. The top ten clones hold roughly 2.7% of a sample with 100,000 to 150,000 clones, about 78% of them seen once. Sequenced input: PBMCs. The origin of the receptors is a human donor in good health.

There are many counts of this clone. The V and J genes are TRBV6-5 and TRBJ1-4; TRBD1 aligns across 8 bases. Germline-derived CDR1 and CDR2 are MNHEY and SVGAGI. V gave up 7 bases and J gave up 8 bases; unmatched junction bases: 6. The CDR3 has 13 residues. The CDR3 reads CASKRTGWEKLFF. The CDR3 nucleotides read TGTGCCAGCAAAAGGACAGGGTGGGAAAAACTGTTTTTT.

Comment on this clone: Germline is not matched at one junction end, which may reflect a read error. The rearrangement uses TRBV7-9 and TRBJ1-2, with 8 bases fitting TRBD1. Germline V CDR1 and CDR2: SEHNR, FQNEAQ (reference sequence). The CDR3 is 16 residues long. The CDR3 sequence: CSSSLRIAGGYYGYTF. The CDR3 region has the DNA TGTTCCAGCAGCTTAAGGATCGCAGGGGGCTACTATGGCTACACCTTC.

The genes are TRBV7-8 and TRBJ2-1; 9 positions agree with TRBD2. The CDR3 contains 14 residues. With V trimmed by 10 bases and J by 0 bases, 4 bases remained unmatched. Germline-derived CDR1 and CDR2 are SGHVS and FQNEAQ. The CDR3 is CATAGGLSYNEQFF. The CDR3 DNA sequence: TGTGCCACGGCGGGAGGGCTCTCCTACAATGAGCAGTTCTTC.

The chain recombines TRBV30 with TRBJ1-5; 7 bases agree with TRBD1. Germline-derived CDR1 and CDR2 are GTSNPN and SVGIG (reference sequence). Unmatched junction bases numbered 8, after V lost 2 bases and J lost 4 bases. CDR3 size: 15 residues. The CDR3 DNA reads as TGTGCCTGGAGTTCACGCGGGACAGCAAATCAGCCCCAGCATTTT. Its translation: CAWSSRGTANQPQHF.

The chain has TRBV18 and TRBJ1-4, with D maybe TRBD1 (6 bases). V was shortened by 2 bases and J by 7 bases, with 14 bases between the two germline ends. The germline gives CDR1 KGHSH, CDR2 LQKENI. This CDR3 region has 15 residues. This chain's CDR3 is CASSPSGVVGEKLFF. Written as DNA, the CDR3 is TGTGCCAGCTCACCATCAGGGGTAGTTGGTGAAAAACTGTTTTTT.

The V and J genes are TRBV19 and TRBJ2-7; D is perhaps TRBD2 (5 bases). CDR1 LNHDA and CDR2 SQIVND come from the germline V gene (reference sequence). V was trimmed by 6 bases and J by 4 bases, leaving 16 bases between them. This CDR3 spans 14 amino acids. DNA for the CDR3: TGTGCCAGTAGGATGGTGCCGGGAACATACGAGCAGTACTTC. Encoded protein: CASRMVPGTYEQYF.

This clone was detected a few times. CDR3 in amino acids: CASSPYDRAHNEQFF. As DNA, the CDR3 is TGTGCCAGCAGTCCCTATGACAGGGCCCACAATGAGCAGTTCTTC. The chain combines TRBV28 with TRBJ2-1, with 7 bases that match TRBD1. CDR1 MDHEN and CDR2 SYDVKM come from the germline V gene. Trimming took 5 bases from V and 5 from J; bases not matched to a gene: 9. The length of the CDR3 is 15 residues.

The chain uses TRBV5-1 and TRBJ2-1; D is perhaps TRBD2 (7 bases). The CDR3 contains 15 residues. V dropped 4 bases and J dropped 7 bases, with 18 bases sitting between them. Germline lookup yields CDR1 SGHRS and CDR2 YFSETQ. DNA for the CDR3: TGCGCCAGCAGCCGGGCCCGGGGAGGGGGGAATGAGCAGTTCTTC. Translation: CASSRARGGGNEQFF.

This chain links TRBV10-3 with TRBJ1-1, with a weak D call TRBD1 (5 bases). CDR3 length equals 13 residues. V was trimmed by 3 bases and J by 5 bases, leaving 10 bases between them. CDR1 ENHRY and CDR2 SYGVKD come from the germline V gene. This chain's CDR3 is CAISEGRGTEAFF. In DNA form, the CDR3 reads TGTGCCATCAGTGAAGGGAGGGGTACTGAAGCTTTCTTT.

The chain couples TRBV30 to TRBJ2-7; perhaps TRBD2 as D (6 bases). Germline CDR1 is GTSNPN and CDR2 is SVGIG (reference sequence). V was pared by 0 bases and J by 3 bases, with 9 bases between. This CDR3 spans 13 amino acids. CDR3 bases: TGTGCCTGGAGTGTACGGCGGGGCTACGAGCAGTACTTC. It specifies CAWSVRRGYEQYF. The whole variable domain, remainder taken from reference TRBV30 and TRBJ2-7, is SQTIHQWPATLVQPVGSPLSLECTVEGTSNPNLYWYRQAAGRGLQLLFYSVGIGQISSEVPQNLSASRPQDRQFILSSKKLLLSDSGFYLCAWSVRRGYEQYFGPGTRLTVT.

The V gene is TRBV6-5, the J gene TRBJ2-7, with a tentative D call TRBD2 (6 bases). From germline, CDR1 is MNHEY and CDR2 SVGAGI. V was shortened by 6 bases and J by 6 bases, with 21 bases between the two germline ends. The CDR3 sequence is 15 residues long. The CDR3 reads CASRYDLDGGVEQYF. In DNA form, the CDR3 reads TGTGCCAGCAGATACGATCTGGACGGGGGAGTCGAGCAGTACTTC.

V gene TRBV7-6 combines with J gene TRBJ2-7; 7 bases agree with TRBD2. The germline CDR1 and CDR2 sequences are SGHVS and FNYEAQ. The J segment lost 2 bases and the V segment lost 1 base, leaving 14 bases of the junction unmatched. The CDR3 is 18 residues long. CDR3 DNA sequence: TGTGCCAGCAGCTTAGGGGGAGGGAACATCCGGGAGGCCTACGAGCAGTACTTC. Residues: CASSLGGGNIREAYEQYF.

The count of this clone is one. The V and J genes are TRBV7-9 and TRBJ1-1; D possibly corresponds to TRBD1 (5 bases). Germline V lookup: CDR1 SEHNR, CDR2 FQNEAQ (reference sequence). V was trimmed by 3 bases and J by 3 bases, leaving 11 bases between them. The CDR3 covers 14 residues. The CDR3 sequence is CASSLGAGDTEAFF. The CDR3 region has the DNA TGTGCCAGCAGCTTGGGAGCGGGGGACACTGAAGCTTTCTTT.

The chain has TRBV6-5 and TRBJ2-7, with D maybe TRBD1 (5 bases). Germline assignment: CDR1 MNHEY and CDR2 SVGAGI. Trimming took off 6 bases at V and 0 bases at J, with 12 bases between the two ends. The length of the CDR3 is 14 residues. The chain's CDR3 is CASSRTFRSYEQYF. Here the CDR3 DNA reads TGTGCCAGCAGCAGGACATTTCGCTCCTACGAGCAGTACTTC.

The chain employs TRBV7-2 and TRBJ2-2; D perhaps matches TRBD1 (7 bases). CDR3 length: 17 amino acids. CDR1 and CDR2 (germline): SGHTA, FQGNSA. Trimming stripped 2 bases from V and 2 bases from J, with 15 bases between. The CDR3 nucleotides are TGTGCCAGCAGCTTATCGCTCGGAGGGGGCAACACCGGGGAGCTGTTTTTT. This sequence encodes CASSLSLGGGNTGELFF.

In DNA form, the CDR3 reads TGTGCCAGCTCACCAATCACCCTCGGCGGAGCCACAGATACGCAGTATTTT. The encoded protein is CASSPITLGGATDTQYF. The V call is TRBV18, the J call TRBJ2-3; no reliable D call. Germline V gene sequence: CDR1 KGHSH, CDR2 LQKENI. The CDR3 length is 17 residues. Trimming cost V 2 bases and J 2 bases, with 17 bases left between them.

The DNA of the CDR3 is TGTGCCACCAGCTCAGCGGGGGGGCGGTACGAGCAGTACTTC. Encoded protein: CATSSAGGRYEQYF. The gene calls are TRBV15 and TRBJ2-7; 10 bases are shared with TRBD2. The CDR3 contains 14 residues. Looked up from germline, CDR1 is LNHNV and CDR2 is YYDKDF (reference sequence). The V gene end was trimmed by 5 bases and the J gene end by 4 bases; junction bases not matched to a gene: 5.

The J gene is TRBJ1-2, the V gene TRBV27; D is undetermined. Trimming shortened V by 5 bases and J by 0 bases, and 19 bases separated the two germline ends. CDR3 length equals 17 residues. Looked up from germline, CDR1 is MNHEY and CDR2 is SMNVEV (reference sequence). CDR3 nucleotides: TGTGCCAGCAGTCACACGCCAATATCAGATTCTAACTATGGCTACACCTTC. Translated, it gives CASSHTPISDSNYGYTF.

V and J are TRBV7-3 and TRBJ1-2; 10 bases fit TRBD1. The V segment lost 5 bases and the J segment 8 bases; nucleotides outside the gene matches: 5. The germline gives CDR1 SGHTA, CDR2 FQGTGA. The CDR3 extends over 13 amino acids. The CDR3 protein is CASSATGGRGYTF. The CDR3 coding sequence is TGTGCCAGCAGCGCGACAGGGGGCAGAGGCTACACCTTC.

The gene calls are TRBV7-2 and TRBJ2-2, with TRBD2 matching 8 bases. The CDR3 has 17 residues. Germline trimming cut 6 bases from V and 7 bases from J; bases unmatched to any gene: 16. Germline V lookup: CDR1 SGHTA, CDR2 FQGNSA. The CDR3 DNA reads TGTGCCAGCAGTTTTACAGCGGGGGCATCCGTTGGCGGGGAGCTGTTTTTT. The encoded protein is CASSFTAGASVGGELFF.

The V call is TRBV6-5, the J call TRBJ1-5, with a tentative D call TRBD1 (6 bases). The CDR3 extends over 13 amino acids. Germline CDR1 reads MNHEY; CDR2 reads SVGAGI. Trimming removed 6 bases at V and 6 bases at J, with 12 bases between. CDR3 amino acids: CASSVDRLQPQHF. Written as DNA, the CDR3 is TGTGCCAGCAGCGTAGACAGGCTTCAGCCCCAGCATTTT.

This clone has just a few counts. CDR3 coding DNA: TGTGCCAGCAGTGACGCGGTCCGGACAGGGTCCAACGAGCAGTACTTC. Its protein product is CASSDAVRTGSNEQYF. The J gene is TRBJ2-7, the V gene TRBV2; 8 bases are shared with TRBD1. This CDR3 spans 16 amino acids. V gave up 3 bases and J gave up 5 bases; unmatched junction bases: 12. Germline CDR1 SNHLY, CDR2 FYNNEI.

The rearrangement uses TRBV19 and TRBJ1-5; the match to TRBD1 covers 11 bases. The trim removed 5 bases at V and 2 bases at J, leaving 11 bases unmatched. CDR1 and CDR2 from the germline V gene are LNHDA and SQIVND (reference sequence). The CDR3 runs to 18 residues. CDR3 DNA sequence: TGTGCCAGTAGTCCGACGGGACAGGGGGTAGGGGGCAATCAGCCCCAGCATTTT. This encodes CASSPTGQGVGGNQPQHF.

This clone has only one observation. The chain combines TRBV6-5 with TRBJ1-3; D not resolved. CDR3 length: 13 amino acids. From germline, CDR1 is MNHEY and CDR2 SVGAGI. Between the trimmed V and J ends, which lost 6 bases and 8 bases, there was a span of 14 bases. This CDR3 is CASRGERGDTIYF. The CDR3, as DNA: TGTGCCAGCAGGGGTGAACGCGGGGACACCATATATTTT.

The rearrangement links TRBV28 to TRBJ1-2; tentatively, D is TRBD1 (6 bases). The germline V gene has CDR1 MDHEN and CDR2 SYDVKM. Trimming pared 2 bases from V and 4 bases from J, leaving 14 bases between. The CDR3 is made up of 15 amino acids. The CDR3 reads CASSLRAGDVYGYTF. The CDR3 coding sequence is TGTGCCAGCAGTTTAAGGGCAGGGGATGTCTATGGCTACACCTTC.

The CDR3 reads CASSVQQGGYAYGYTF. The CDR3 DNA follows: TGTGCCAGCAGTGTCCAACAGGGGGGTTATGCCTATGGCTACACCTTC. V is TRBV6-1 and J is TRBJ1-2; 8 nucleotides match TRBD1. Trimming cost V 4 bases and J 4 bases; bases outside gene matches: 11. This CDR3 region has 16 residues. CDR1 MNHNS and CDR2 SASEGT come from the germline V gene.